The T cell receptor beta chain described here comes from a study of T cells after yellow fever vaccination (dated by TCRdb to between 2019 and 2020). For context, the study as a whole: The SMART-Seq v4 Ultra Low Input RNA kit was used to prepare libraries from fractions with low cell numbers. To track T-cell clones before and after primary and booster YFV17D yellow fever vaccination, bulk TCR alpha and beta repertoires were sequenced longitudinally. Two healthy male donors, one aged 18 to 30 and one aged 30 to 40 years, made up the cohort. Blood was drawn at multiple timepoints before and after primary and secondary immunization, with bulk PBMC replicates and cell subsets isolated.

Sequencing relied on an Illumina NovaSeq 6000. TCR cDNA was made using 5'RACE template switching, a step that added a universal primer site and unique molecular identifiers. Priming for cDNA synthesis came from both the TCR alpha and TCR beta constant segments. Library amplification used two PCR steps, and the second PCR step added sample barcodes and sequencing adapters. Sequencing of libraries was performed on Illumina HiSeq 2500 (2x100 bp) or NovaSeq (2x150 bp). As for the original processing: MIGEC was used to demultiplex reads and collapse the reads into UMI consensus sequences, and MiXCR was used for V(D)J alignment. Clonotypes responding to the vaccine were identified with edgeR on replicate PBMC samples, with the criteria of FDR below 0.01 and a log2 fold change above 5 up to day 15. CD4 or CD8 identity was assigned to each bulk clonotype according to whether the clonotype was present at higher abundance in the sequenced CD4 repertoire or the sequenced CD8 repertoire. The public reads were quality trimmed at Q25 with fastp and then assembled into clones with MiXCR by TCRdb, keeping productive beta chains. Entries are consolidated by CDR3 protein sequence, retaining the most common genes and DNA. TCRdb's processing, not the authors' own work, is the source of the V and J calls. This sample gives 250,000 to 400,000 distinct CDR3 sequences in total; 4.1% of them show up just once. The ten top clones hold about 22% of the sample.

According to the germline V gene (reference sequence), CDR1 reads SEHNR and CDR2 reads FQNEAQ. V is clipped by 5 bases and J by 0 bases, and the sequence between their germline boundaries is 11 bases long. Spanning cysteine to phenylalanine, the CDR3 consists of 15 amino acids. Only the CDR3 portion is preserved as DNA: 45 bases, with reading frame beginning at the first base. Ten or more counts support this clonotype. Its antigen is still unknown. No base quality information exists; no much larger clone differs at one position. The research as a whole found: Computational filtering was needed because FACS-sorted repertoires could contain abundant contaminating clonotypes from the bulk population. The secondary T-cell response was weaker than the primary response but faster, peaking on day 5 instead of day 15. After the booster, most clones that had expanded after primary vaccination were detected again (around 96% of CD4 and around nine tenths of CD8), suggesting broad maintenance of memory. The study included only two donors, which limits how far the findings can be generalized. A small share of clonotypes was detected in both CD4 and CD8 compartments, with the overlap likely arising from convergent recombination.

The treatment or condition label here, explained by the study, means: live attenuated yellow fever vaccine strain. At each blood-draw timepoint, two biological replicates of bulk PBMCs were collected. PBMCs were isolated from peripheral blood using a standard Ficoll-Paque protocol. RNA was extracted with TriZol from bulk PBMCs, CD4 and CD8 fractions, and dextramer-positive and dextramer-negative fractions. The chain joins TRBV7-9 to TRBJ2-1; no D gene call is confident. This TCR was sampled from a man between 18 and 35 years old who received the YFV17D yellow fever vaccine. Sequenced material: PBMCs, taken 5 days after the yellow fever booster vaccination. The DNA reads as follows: TGTGCCAGCAGCAGACGTACAAGCTCCTACAATGAGCAGTTCTTC. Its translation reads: CASSRRTSSYNEQFF. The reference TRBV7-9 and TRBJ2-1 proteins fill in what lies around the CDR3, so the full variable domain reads DTGVSQNPRHKITKRGQNVTFRCDPISEHNRLYWYRQTLGQGPEFLTYFQNEAQLEKSRLLSDRFSAERPKGSFSTLEIQRTEQGDSAMYLCASSRRTSSYNEQFFGPGTRLTVL.